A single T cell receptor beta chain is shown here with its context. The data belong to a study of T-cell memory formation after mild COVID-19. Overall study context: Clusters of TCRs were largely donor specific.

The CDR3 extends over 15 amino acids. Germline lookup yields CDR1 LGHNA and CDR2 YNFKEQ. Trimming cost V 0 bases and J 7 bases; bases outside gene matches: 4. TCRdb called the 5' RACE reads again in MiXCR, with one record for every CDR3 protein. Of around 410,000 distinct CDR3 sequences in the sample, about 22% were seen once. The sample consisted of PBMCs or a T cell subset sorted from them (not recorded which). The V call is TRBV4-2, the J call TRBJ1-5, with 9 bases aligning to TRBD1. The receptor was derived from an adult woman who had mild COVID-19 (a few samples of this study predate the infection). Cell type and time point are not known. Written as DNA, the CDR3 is TGTGCCAGCAGCCAAGATTACGGGACAGGGCAGCCCCAGCATTTT. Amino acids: CASSQDYGTGQPQHF.